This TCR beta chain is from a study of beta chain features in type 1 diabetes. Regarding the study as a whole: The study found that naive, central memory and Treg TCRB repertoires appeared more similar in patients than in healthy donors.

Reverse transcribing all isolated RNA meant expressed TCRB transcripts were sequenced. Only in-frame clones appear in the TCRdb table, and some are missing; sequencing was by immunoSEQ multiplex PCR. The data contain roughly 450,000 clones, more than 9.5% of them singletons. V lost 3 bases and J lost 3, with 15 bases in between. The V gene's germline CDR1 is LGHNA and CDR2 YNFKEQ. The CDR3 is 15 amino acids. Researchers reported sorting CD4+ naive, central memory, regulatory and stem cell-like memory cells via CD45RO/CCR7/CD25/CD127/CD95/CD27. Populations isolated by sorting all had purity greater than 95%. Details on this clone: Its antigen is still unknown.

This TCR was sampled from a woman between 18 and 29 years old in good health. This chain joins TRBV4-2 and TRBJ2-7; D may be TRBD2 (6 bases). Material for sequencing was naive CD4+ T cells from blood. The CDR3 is CASSQLAAKGYEQYF. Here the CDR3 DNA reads TGTGCCAGCAGCCAGTTAGCGGCCAAGGGCTACGAGCAGTACTTC.